A single sample is the source of the 31 T cell receptor beta chains below, sequenced in a study of blood T cell repertoires in COVID-19. Using immunoSEQ multiplex PCR, the repertoire was profiled, and TCRdb retains in-frame clones only, with some absent. This table has approximately 40,000 clones, 88% appearing once. Sequenced sample: peripheral blood. The receptors originated from a human donor in a cohort sampled during active COVID-19.

This clone was seen only a few times. The rearrangement links TRBV5-5 to TRBJ2-2; possible D gene TRBD2, 6 bases. Deletions cut 1 base from V and 3 bases from J, with 7 bases between. The CDR3 contains 14 residues. Germline V lookup: CDR1 SGHKS, CDR2 YYEKEE (reference sequence). This CDR3 is CASSLTSYTGELFF. CDR3 nucleotides: TGTGCCAGCAGCTTGACTAGCTACACCGGGGAGCTGTTTTTT.

Only one count was recorded for this clone. This sequence joins TRBV12-3 or TRBV12-4 and TRBJ2-5, with 8 bases fitting TRBD1. V lost 5 bases and J lost 4; bases outside the gene matches: 3. The CDR3 is 13 residues long. The CDR3 loop is CASSRTGPETQYF. The CDR3 region has the DNA TGTGCCAGCAGTCGGACAGGGCCAGAGACCCAGTACTTC.

The V call is TRBV7-8, the J call TRBJ2-7; 8 nucleotides line up with TRBD1. Looked up from germline, CDR1 is SGHVS and CDR2 is FQNEAQ. With V trimmed by 8 bases and J by 3 bases, 12 bases remained unmatched. CDR3 size: 15 residues. CDR3 nucleotides: TGTGCCAGCGACCCTTCCGAGACAGGGGTCTACGAGCAGTACTTC. Encoded protein: CASDPSETGVYEQYF.

V and J are TRBV28 and TRBJ1-2; 8 nucleotides align to TRBD1. Germline CDR1 and CDR2: MDHEN and SYDVKM. Trimming cost V 2 bases and J 8 bases; bases outside gene matches: 10. The CDR3 extends over 15 amino acids. The CDR3 bases are TGTGCCAGCAGTTTACTGGGCCAGGGGGCGGGGGGCTACACCTTC. Its translation: CASSLLGQGAGGYTF.

The V call is TRBV10-2, the J call TRBJ1-2; a weak D match, TRBD1 (6 bases). The CDR3 contains 14 residues. Looked up from germline, CDR1 is WSHSY and CDR2 is SAAADI. The germline V and J ends were trimmed by 8 bases and 6 bases, with 19 bases remaining between them. CDR3 DNA: TGCGCCAGCGGACCCCTGGACAGCGGGAATGGCTACACCTTC. Translating gives CASGPLDSGNGYTF.

The genes are TRBV3-1 (or the pseudogene TRBV3-2) and TRBJ1-4; D is undetermined. CDR1 and CDR2 from the germline V gene are LGHDT and YNNKEL (reference sequence). V gave up 0 bases and J gave up 12 bases, with 14 bases separating them. This CDR3 is 14 amino acids long. DNA of the CDR3: TGTGCCAGCAGCCAAGAAAATATCCCCGAGGAACTGTTTTTT. Translating it yields CASSQENIPEELFF.

V usage is TRBV18 and J usage is TRBJ1-1; TRBD1 agrees at 7 bases. This CDR3 region has 13 residues. Germline assignment: CDR1 KGHSH and CDR2 LQKENI. With V trimmed by 6 bases and J by 5 bases, 6 bases remained unmatched. The CDR3 loop reads CASSPGGSTEAFF. In nucleotides, the CDR3 is TGTGCCAGCTCCCCAGGGGGGTCGACTGAAGCTTTCTTT.

V and J are TRBV5-4 and TRBJ2-2; 7 nucleotides agree with TRBD2. Germline trimming cut 0 bases from V and 4 bases from J; bases unmatched to any gene: 3. Germline V lookup: CDR1 SGHNT, CDR2 YYREEE (reference sequence). CDR3 length: 15 residues. DNA of the CDR3: TGTGCCAGCAGCTTGGGGGGAGGGCCCACCGGGGAGCTGTTTTTT. It encodes CASSLGGGPTGELFF. The variable domain in full, completed from reference TRBV5-4 and TRBJ2-2, reads ETGVTQSPTHLIKTRGQQVTLRCSSQSGHNTVSWYQQALGQGPQFIFQYYREEENGRGNFPPRFSGLQFPNYSSELNVNALELDDSALYLCASSLGGGPTGELFFGEGSRLTVL.

CDR3 nucleotides: TGTGCCAGCAGTTTCCGGGACAACCAAGAGACCCAGTACTTC. This encodes CASSFRDNQETQYF. The rearrangement joins TRBV27 to TRBJ2-5; weak D call: TRBD1 (6 bases). V was shortened by 3 bases and J by 0 bases, with 8 bases between the two germline ends. The CDR3 totals 14 residues. Germline V gene sequence: CDR1 MNHEY, CDR2 SMNVEV (reference sequence).

The rearrangement links TRBV12-3 or TRBV12-4 to TRBJ2-1; D might be TRBD1 (5 bases). This CDR3 has 11 amino acids. V gave up 6 bases and J gave up 9 bases, with 9 bases separating them. The CDR3 loop reads CASSQGSEQFF. CDR3 coding DNA: TGTGCCAGCAGCCAGGGCAGTGAGCAGTTCTTC.

This chain connects TRBV6-5 to TRBJ2-3; 7 nucleotides match TRBD1. CDR1 and CDR2 from the germline V gene are MNHEY and SVGAGI. The CDR3 sequence is 14 residues long. Germline trimming cut 7 bases from V and 4 bases from J; bases unmatched to any gene: 8. In DNA form, the CDR3 reads TGTGCCAGCATCGGCGAGGGGGCTCCAGATACGCAGTATTTT. The encoded protein is CASIGEGAPDTQYF.

J is TRBJ2-5 and V is TRBV27, with 10 bases matching TRBD1. This CDR3 contains 15 residues. With V trimmed by 7 bases and J by 2 bases, 7 bases remained unmatched. Per the germline V gene, CDR1 is MNHEY and CDR2 is SMNVEV (reference sequence). Here the CDR3 reads CASNSGTGAQETQYF. The CDR3 region has the DNA TGTGCCAGCAACTCGGGGACAGGGGCACAAGAGACCCAGTACTTC.

V usage is TRBV5-8 and J usage is TRBJ2-7, with D possibly matching TRBD1 (6 bases). The V gene's germline CDR1 is SGHTS and CDR2 YDEGEE. This CDR3 comprises 16 residues. Trimming removed 4 bases from V and 3 bases from J, with 20 bases in between. CDR3 bases: TGTGCCAGCAGCAGTTACAGGGAACAGGGCATCTACGAGCAGTACTTC. This sequence encodes CASSSYREQGIYEQYF.

The chain has TRBV27 and TRBJ2-3; D might be TRBD2 (6 bases). Trimming stripped 4 bases from V and 0 bases from J, with 11 bases between. The germline CDR1 and CDR2 sequences are MNHEY and SMNVEV (reference sequence). The CDR3 runs to 15 residues. The CDR3 protein is CASSSTSPSTDTQYF. DNA for the CDR3: TGTGCCAGCAGTTCCACTAGCCCAAGCACAGATACGCAGTATTTT.

The CDR3 region is CASSRPRTGPTYEQYF. The CDR3 DNA sequence: TGTGCCAGCAGCCGACCCCGGACAGGGCCCACCTACGAGCAGTACTTC. This chain connects TRBV7-9 to TRBJ2-7, with 8 bases matching TRBD1. V lost 5 bases, J lost 2 bases, and 11 bases stayed unmatched. Germline CDR1 SEHNR, CDR2 FQNEAQ (reference sequence). The CDR3 runs to 16 residues.

The chain links TRBV29-1 to TRBJ2-5, with TRBD1 matching over 7 bases. Losses at the gene ends were 7 bases for V and 6 bases for J; bases not matched to a gene: 8. CDR3 length: 12 residues. Germline loops: CDR1 SQVTM, CDR2 ANQGSEA. The DNA for the CDR3 is TGCAGCGGAGGCAGGGGGACGAAGACCCAGTACTTC. Protein sequence: CSGGRGTKTQYF.

The chain carries TRBV12-3 or TRBV12-4 and TRBJ2-4; possible D gene TRBD1, 5 bases. The CDR3 loop spans 13 amino acids. The ends were cut back, 1 base at V and 6 bases at J, with 7 bases in the middle. In DNA form, the CDR3 reads TGTGCCAGCAGTTTAGGGGGCACAAACATTCAGTACTTC. It is translated as CASSLGGTNIQYF.

The V and J genes are TRBV4-1 and TRBJ1-2; 7 bases align to TRBD1. CDR1 and CDR2 from the germline V gene are MGHRA and YSYEKL. There are 15 residues in the CDR3. With 5 bases clipped from V and 4 bases from J, the junction kept 10 bases outside the gene matches. CDR3 bases: TGCGCCAGCAGCTTCCGGGGACAGTTCCTCTATGGCTACACCTTC. Translated, it gives CASSFRGQFLYGYTF.

V gene TRBV9 combines with J gene TRBJ1-2; a possible D gene is TRBD1 (5 bases). Germline lookup yields CDR1 SGDLS and CDR2 YYNGEE. The V end lost 3 bases, the J end lost 7 bases, and 19 bases lay between the germline ends. CDR3 length: 15 residues. The CDR3 DNA reads as TGTGCCAGCAGCGCGGAGGAGGGGACGGGGGGTGGCTACACCTTC. Translation: CASSAEEGTGGGYTF.

This rearrangement joins TRBV1 to TRBJ2-1; TRBD2, the table's D call, lacks a check against the DNA. TRBV1 constitutes a pseudogene. The CDR3 is 18 residues long. CDR3 residues: CTSSQRLAGSGSYNEQFF. For the CDR3, the DNA is TGCACCAGCAGCCAAAGGCTAGCGGGCTCGGGGTCCTACAATGAGCAGTTCTTC.

The chain recombines TRBV9 with TRBJ2-1, with 11 bases fitting TRBD2. The CDR3 has 16 amino acids. The trim removed 5 bases at V and 1 base at J, leaving 5 bases unmatched. From germline, CDR1 is SGDLS and CDR2 YYNGEE. CDR3 in amino acids: CASSPTSGVSYNEQFF. CDR3 DNA: TGTGCCAGCAGTCCGACTAGCGGGGTGTCCTACAATGAGCAGTTCTTC.

The chain couples TRBV11-2 to TRBJ2-3; TRBD2 matches 11 bases. This CDR3 is 18 amino acids long. V was clipped by 5 bases and J by 1 base; unmatched bases: 11. The germline V gene has CDR1 SGHAT and CDR2 FQNNGV. The CDR3 sequence is CASSPEVASGGRTDTQYF. The CDR3 nucleotides read TGTGCCAGCAGCCCGGAGGTCGCTAGCGGGGGGCGCACAGATACGCAGTATTTT.

In its sample, this clone was seen once. CDR3 region: CASSSQPRDVAKNIQYF. The CDR3 DNA reads as TGTGCCAGCAGCTCCCAGCCCAGGGATGTAGCCAAAAACATTCAGTACTTC. The chain recombines TRBV7-9 with TRBJ2-4; D is possibly TRBD1 (5 bases). This CDR3 spans 17 amino acids. Germline CDR1 reads SEHNR; CDR2 reads FQNEAQ (reference sequence). V was pared by 4 bases and J by 0 bases, with 16 bases between.

The V and J genes are TRBV21-1 and TRBJ2-1; TRBD2 reflects the table's D call only, with no check against the DNA. TRBV21-1 is given as a pseudogene. The CDR3 has 13 residues. The CDR3: CASSKQRTDEQFF. The CDR3 DNA reads TGTGCCAGCAGCAAACAGCGTACGGATGAGCAGTTCTTC.

V is TRBV5-6 and J is TRBJ1-4, with 9 nucleotides matching TRBD1. The CDR3 length is 16 residues. V trimming: 0 bases; J trimming: 7 bases; junction bases outside the gene matches: 7. CDR1 and CDR2 (germline): SGHDT, YYEEEE. CDR3 amino acids: CASSLVGVTGGEKLFF. The CDR3, as DNA: TGTGCCAGCAGCTTGGTTGGTGTGACAGGGGGTGAAAAACTGTTTTTT.

Concerning this clone itself: The same CDR3 arises from other DNA sequences in this sample as well. The chain carries TRBV6-1 and TRBJ2-5; TRBD1 matches 10 bases. In germline, CDR1 is MNHNS, CDR2 SASEGT. Unmatched junction bases numbered 1, after V lost 2 bases and J lost 4 bases. The CDR3 has 14 amino acids. CDR3 region: CASSERTGGETQYF. The DNA of the CDR3 is TGTGCCAGCAGTGAAAGGACAGGGGGAGAGACCCAGTACTTC.

This clone was seen only a few times. The rearrangement links TRBV3-1 (or the pseudogene TRBV3-2) to TRBJ2-4; a possible D gene is TRBD2 (7 bases). V gave up 3 bases and J gave up 5 bases, with 8 bases separating them. The V gene's germline CDR1 is LGHDT and CDR2 YNNKEL (reference sequence). The CDR3 spans 13 residues. CDR3 DNA sequence: TGTGCCAGCAGCCACGGGGGGCAAAACATTCAGTACTTC. It specifies CASSHGGQNIQYF.

This CDR3 is CASSFSGNQPQHF. The CDR3 bases are TGCGCCAGCAGCTTCTCAGGGAACCAGCCCCAGCATTTT. The chain links TRBV5-1 to TRBJ1-5; D possibly corresponds to TRBD1 (5 bases). The CDR3 length is 13 residues. V dropped 2 bases and J dropped 7 bases, with 10 bases sitting between them. Germline V gives CDR1 SGHRS, CDR2 YFSETQ.

The chain combines TRBV10-2 with TRBJ1-2, with 9 bases fitting TRBD1. Trimming at V came to 7 bases and at J to 8 bases, leaving 8 bases not matched to a gene. Germline lookup yields CDR1 WSHSY and CDR2 SAAADI. CDR3 length: 13 amino acids. The CDR3 bases are TGCGCCAGCAAAAAGACAGGGGGAGAGGGCTACACCTTC. It codes for CASKKTGGEGYTF.

V and J are TRBV11-2 and TRBJ2-7; maybe TRBD1 (6 bases). Per germline, CDR1 SGHAT and CDR2 FQNNGV. The CDR3 totals 15 residues. The V end was cut by 4 bases, the J end by 3 bases, with 16 bases between. The CDR3 protein is CASSWNSGQIYEQYF. For the CDR3, the DNA is TGTGCCAGCAGCTGGAACTCGGGACAAATCTACGAGCAGTACTTC.

This rearrangement joins TRBV11-2 to TRBJ2-3; TRBD2 matches 11 bases. Germline V gene data show CDR1 as SGHAT and CDR2 as FQNNGV. The CDR3 extends over 14 amino acids. V lost 6 bases, J lost 2 bases, and 1 base stayed unmatched. The CDR3 is CASRLAGATDTQYF. For the CDR3, the DNA is TGTGCCAGCAGACTAGCGGGAGCCACAGATACGCAGTATTTT.